This record covers a single TCR beta chain. It has no known antigen specificity. No per-base quality is available; no much larger clone lies one base away. The germline V gene encodes CDR1 MDHEN and CDR2 SYDVKM. There are 14 amino acids in the CDR3, from cysteine to phenylalanine inclusive. Only CDR3 DNA is held: 42 bases, read in frame from base 1. V loses 4 bases of germline sequence and J loses 4 bases, and the interval between the two ends is 13 bases. The data derive from a study of shared clonotypes between healthy human individuals (dated by TCRdb to the early 2020s). The study in broad terms: The cohort included three men and a couple of women between 18 and 49 years of age. For each donor, CD4 naive and CD4 memory were each given three plates, CD8 naive was given two plates, and CD8 memory was given one plate. To estimate repertoire size and how much clonotype sharing occurs between individuals, the study deeply sequenced the blood TCR repertoires of about 5 healthy adults. Different laboratories and diverse techniques were used to prepare libraries and sequence TCR repertoires, to increase sequencing depth and limit assay-specific biases. Between about 0.94 and 8.9 billion PBMCs per donor were obtained by leukapheresis.

Healthy HIV-negative adults with no recently reported acute infections or vaccinations were included as donors. Every donor was a Caucasian adult residing in Nashville, Tennessee, USA. CD4+ T cells were enriched through magnetic negative selection, after which naive cells were positively selected on CD45RA and the remaining negative fraction served as the memory subset. Blood was collected by leukapheresis, and PBMCs were isolated by Ficoll-Histopaque density gradient centrifugation and then cryopreserved in liquid nitrogen vapor phase. Analytical flow cytometry was used to check the purity and quantity of each magnetically sorted T cell population. Each sorted fraction had its genomic DNA isolated and then quantified by UV absorbance on a Nanodrop 2000c. Using the deep immunoSEQ assay, TCR CDR3 regions were amplified from genomic DNA by multiplex PCR. Extracted genomic DNA from each cell subset was spread evenly across all wells of several immunoSEQ 96-well plates, with each plate serving as a replicate. For sorted subsets, 200 to 250 ng of genomic DNA, equivalent to 30,000 or so T cell genomes, went into each replicate PCR. The purified libraries were quantified using a Qubit 3.0 fluorometer, sized with a Bioanalyzer 2100, and then quantified again using the KAPA Library Quantification kit. Each immunoSEQ 96-well plate was sequenced on its own single-read 150-cycle Illumina NextSeq 550 flow cell. From the authors' description of their analysis: Because the immunoSEQ output included only junctional sequences and no quality scores, the filtering could not be the same as the filtering used for full-length reads. To assign V/J genes and CDR3, sequences were annotated against IMGT germline references using PyIR, a Python wrapper for IgBLAST v1.9. Any read was removed if the V/J assignment was weak (E-value above 1e-6), the CDR3 was missing, or the read contained stop codons, out-of-frame junctions, or ambiguous translated residues. V3J clonotypes were defined as sequences sharing the same inferred V gene, J gene, and CDR3 amino acid sequence. Percentage overlap between repertoires was computed as shared unique clonotypes divided by the size of the smaller repertoire. RTK rarefaction, the Chao1 estimator, and Recon v2.1 estimates of unobserved clonotypes were used to assess repertoire richness. Generation probabilities for all TCRbeta clonotypes obtained by the gDNA method from a few donors were computed using OLGA. What TCRdb holds here is the immuneACCESS table cut down to in-frame rearrangements. Part of the clones is not present; checked against another copy, under half of the missing clones reflect an unresolved V gene, and the others are unexplained. For V, J and clone size, that table is used; D and trimming come from the DNA. A total of under 1,100,000 clones appear in this sample, under 80% of them only once. The ten top clones hold roughly 1.5% of the sample.

The research as a whole found: Sampling was limited to blood, and TCR repertoires in tissue likely differ from TCR repertoires in blood. Rarefaction of sorted-subset datasets indicated incomplete sequencing despite the large sequencing depth. The genetic and exposure-history diversity represented was limited by the small number of donors. Higher generation probabilities were observed for clonotypes shared by all four sorted-subset donors than for non-shared clonotypes. Naive subsets generally had larger estimated clonotype richness than memory subsets did. Across a few donors, roughly 5.4% of naive CD4, roughly 3.5% of naive CD8, 2.3% of memory CD4, and about 0.44% of memory CD8 clonotypes were shared. Based on pairwise subsampling, the degree of clonotype sharing among donors was expected to be affected by sequencing depth.

Source material: memory CD4+ T cells sorted from blood. The sample's cell subset or site label, in plain terms: CD45RA-negative fraction. The clonotype was recovered from a man aged 18-30 years in good health. The V and J genes are TRBV28 and TRBJ1-2; no D segment can be confidently identified. The CDR3: CASSSPPGGYGYTF. DNA sequence: TGTGCCAGCAGTTCTCCCCCGGGAGGCTATGGCTACACCTTC.